The next 26 T cell receptor beta chains were all read from a single sample in a study of cytomegalovirus exposure and HLA in healthy donors. The primer mix had 60 Vbeta and 13 Jbeta primers. Only in-frame clones appear in the TCRdb table, and some are missing; sequencing was by immunoSEQ multiplex PCR. The repertoire holds 180,000 or so clones, with 80% to 90% as singletons. Sequenced input: PBMCs. Receptors were obtained from a woman aged 18 to 35 in good health and CMV-seronegative.

V and J are TRBV7-9 and TRBJ2-1, with 7 bases lining up with TRBD2. The germline V gene has CDR1 SEHNR and CDR2 FQNEAQ (reference sequence). This CDR3 region has 18 residues. The trim removed 2 bases at V and 0 bases at J, leaving 10 bases unmatched. The CDR3 sequence is CASSLSQGLVGSYNEQFF. The CDR3 region has the DNA TGTGCCAGCAGCTTATCCCAAGGACTAGTTGGCTCCTACAATGAGCAGTTCTTC.

This clone was counted only a few times. The V call is TRBV28, the J call TRBJ2-1; D may be TRBD2 (5 bases). Trimming cost V 3 bases and J 6 bases, with 15 bases left between them. There are 15 residues in the CDR3. The germline gives CDR1 MDHEN, CDR2 SYDVKM. Here the CDR3 reads CASSLSGSVGNEQFF. As DNA, the CDR3 is TGTGCCAGCAGTTTGAGCGGCTCGGTCGGCAATGAGCAGTTCTTC.

This clone is a singleton in its sample. This chain links TRBV19 with TRBJ1-2; 7 bases align to TRBD1. The CDR3 sequence is 13 residues long. Germline CDR1 is LNHDA and CDR2 is SQIVND (reference sequence). Trimming at V came to 7 bases and at J to 8 bases, leaving 10 bases not matched to a gene. The CDR3 is CASMPRQGYGYTF. The CDR3 nucleotides are TGTGCCAGTATGCCGCGACAGGGTTACGGCTACACCTTC.

The gene calls are TRBV6-4 and TRBJ2-1; weak D call: TRBD2 (5 bases). The CDR3 covers 15 residues. Trimming took 5 bases from V and 8 from J, leaving 19 bases between them. Germline loops: CDR1 MRHNA, CDR2 SNTAGT. The CDR3 loop is CASSLEILAPHEQFF. In DNA form, the CDR3 reads TGTGCCAGCAGTTTAGAAATCTTAGCGCCCCATGAGCAGTTCTTC.

The CDR3 is CASSPSRSSNTGELFF. The DNA of the CDR3 is TGTGCCAGCAGCCCAAGCAGGTCGTCGAACACCGGGGAGCTGTTTTTT. The rearrangement uses TRBV4-2 and TRBJ2-2; no clear D. V was shortened by 4 bases and J by 0 bases, with 12 bases between the two germline ends. Germline CDR1 and CDR2: LGHNA and YNFKEQ. CDR3 length equals 16 residues.

This chain's CDR3 is CASSESLVDTQYF. Here the CDR3 DNA reads TGTGCCAGCAGCGAAAGTTTAGTAGATACGCAGTATTTT. The rearrangement joins TRBV9 to TRBJ2-3; no clear D gene. The CDR3 extends over 13 amino acids. Germline CDR1 reads SGDLS; CDR2 reads YYNGEE. With 3 bases removed from V and 5 bases from J, the gap between germline ends came to 10 bases.

The CDR3 nucleotides are TGTGCCTGGAGTGTAAAGGGACAACTGAACACTGAAGCTTTCTTT. This translates into CAWSVKGQLNTEAFF. The J gene is TRBJ1-1, the V gene TRBV30; tentatively, D is TRBD1 (6 bases). Germline V gene data show CDR1 as GTSNPN and CDR2 as SVGIG (reference sequence). The CDR3 covers 15 residues. Trimming took 0 bases from V and 0 from J, leaving 11 bases between them.

This chain joins TRBV6-6 and TRBJ1-1; 9 bases map to TRBD1. CDR1 is MNHNY and CDR2 is SVGAGI in the germline V gene (reference sequence). This CDR3 region has 13 residues. J gave up 5 bases and V 11 bases, and 9 bases lay outside the gene matches. CDR3 DNA sequence: TGTGCCGCTGCCTGGACAGGGGTAACTGAAGCTTTCTTT. This gives the protein CAAAWTGVTEAFF.

This rearrangement joins TRBV11-2 to TRBJ2-1, with D possibly being TRBD2 (5 bases). V was cut by 5 bases and J by 12 bases, with 17 bases left in between. The CDR3 is made up of 13 amino acids. CDR1 and CDR2 from the germline V gene are SGHAT and FQNNGV. CDR3 in DNA: TGTGCCAGCAGCCAGATGCCTAGCTCTTCGCAGTTCTTC. Protein product: CASSQMPSSSQFF.

The genes are TRBV11-1 and TRBJ1-2; D perhaps matches TRBD1 (5 bases). This CDR3 contains 12 residues. The V gene's germline CDR1 is SGHAT and CDR2 FQDESV (reference sequence). With 5 bases removed from V and 4 bases from J, the gap between germline ends came to 8 bases. The CDR3 here is CASSPQGYGYTF. The CDR3 region has the DNA TGTGCCAGCAGCCCTCAGGGCTATGGCTACACCTTC.

The chain links TRBV11-2 to TRBJ2-1, with D possibly being TRBD1 (5 bases). Germline CDR1 reads SGHAT; CDR2 reads FQNNGV. The CDR3 length is 18 residues. V was shortened by 1 base and J by 0 bases, with 16 bases between the two germline ends. CDR3 nucleotide sequence: TGTGCCAGCAGCTTAGGCCTCACTACCAGGGTCTCCTACAATGAGCAGTTCTTC. This gives the protein CASSLGLTTRVSYNEQFF. Together with reference TRBV11-2 and TRBJ2-1, the CDR3 gives the full variable domain: EAGVAQSPRYKIIEKRQSVAFWCNPISGHATLYWYQQILGQGPKLLIQFQNNGVVDDSQLPKDRFSAERLKGVDSTLKIQPAKLEDSAVYLCASSLGLTTRVSYNEQFFGPGTRLTVL.

This chain links TRBV18 with TRBJ2-2, with D perhaps TRBD2 (6 bases). This CDR3 region has 16 residues. CDR1 is KGHSH, CDR2 LQKENI, per germline. Trimming shortened V by 2 bases and J by 0 bases, and 10 bases separated the two germline ends. The chain's CDR3 is CASSPGIAANTGELFF. The CDR3 nucleotides are TGTGCCAGCTCACCAGGGATAGCGGCGAACACCGGGGAGCTGTTTTTT. The variable domain in full, completed from reference TRBV18 and TRBJ2-2, reads NAGVMQNPRHLVRRRGQEARLRCSPMKGHSHVYWYRQLPEEGLKFMVYLQKENIIDESGMPKERFSAEFPKEGPSILRIQQVVRGDSAAYFCASSPGIAANTGELFFGEGSRLTVL.

This CDR3 is CASRSSVGGELFF. CDR3 DNA sequence: TGTGCCAGCAGGTCTAGCGTAGGCGGGGAGCTGTTTTTT. The genes are TRBV27 and TRBJ2-2, with TRBD2 as a possible D gene (6 bases). With 6 bases removed from V and 7 bases from J, the gap between germline ends came to 12 bases. The CDR3 loop spans 13 amino acids. Germline-derived CDR1 and CDR2 are MNHEY and SMNVEV (reference sequence).

The gene calls are TRBV7-9 and TRBJ1-1; D remains unclear. Germline loops: CDR1 SEHNR, CDR2 FQNEAQ (reference sequence). The CDR3 sequence is 12 residues long. Trimming cost V 5 bases and J 10 bases, with 14 bases left between them. The CDR3 sequence is CASSGRVEGAFF. CDR3 in DNA: TGTGCCAGCAGCGGGAGGGTGGAAGGAGCTTTCTTT.

This clone was picked up a small number of times. This sequence joins TRBV4-3 and TRBJ2-3; 12 bases map to TRBD2. Trimming took 0 bases from V and 3 from J; bases not matched to a gene: 16. Germline-derived CDR1 and CDR2 are LGHNA and YSLEER. This CDR3 has 21 residues. The DNA of the CDR3 is TGCGCCAGCAGCCAAGAAGGGGAGAGACTAGCGGGAGTGGGGCTGACAGATACGCAGTATTTT. Protein: CASSQEGERLAGVGLTDTQYF.

For this clone: Other DNA variants within this sample encode the same CDR3. The chain links TRBV6-4 to TRBJ2-3; 7 bases match TRBD2. Germline V gives CDR1 MRHNA, CDR2 SNTAGT. J lost 0 bases, V lost 0 bases, and 3 bases had no gene match. The CDR3 loop spans 16 amino acids. Here the CDR3 reads CASSDSASGSTDTQYF. CDR3 DNA: TGTGCCAGCAGTGACTCAGCTAGCGGTAGCACAGATACGCAGTATTTT.

This clone was detected once. Other DNA variants within this sample encode the same CDR3. J is TRBJ2-1 and V is TRBV5-4; maybe TRBD1 (6 bases). Between the trimmed V and J ends, which lost 3 bases and 10 bases, there was a span of 11 bases. Germline CDR1 reads SGHNT; CDR2 reads YYREEE (reference sequence). The CDR3 runs to 12 residues. CDR3 sequence reads: CASSYGTLEQFF. DNA for the CDR3: TGTGCCAGCAGCTATGGGACACTCGAGCAGTTCTTC.

The chain recombines TRBV4-3 with TRBJ2-1; a possible D gene is TRBD2 (5 bases). The CDR3 is 14 amino acids. The germline gives CDR1 LGHNA, CDR2 YSLEER. The V end was cut by 1 base, the J end by 9 bases, with 13 bases between. CDR3 nucleotides: TGCGCCAGCAGCCAAGTTCACCATGGGAGTGAGCAGTTCTTC. It yields the protein CASSQVHHGSEQFF.

The J gene is TRBJ1-5, the V gene TRBV2; D is uncertain. The CDR3 spans 11 residues. The germline CDR1 and CDR2 sequences are SNHLY and FYNNEI. Trimming left V 3 bases short and J 7 bases short, with 4 bases between. As DNA, the CDR3 is TGTGCCAGCAGTGACGAGCAGCCCCAGCATTTT. The encoded protein is CASSDEQPQHF.

The chain couples TRBV10-3 to TRBJ2-5; the match to TRBD1 covers 9 bases. The J call may not be correct, given that the DNA end is closer to TRBJ2-7. CDR1 ENHRY and CDR2 SYGVKD come from the germline V gene. The CDR3 has 14 amino acids. CDR3 coding DNA: TGTGCCATCAGCACCGGGACAGGGAGTTACGAGCAGTACTTC. It yields the protein CAISTGTGSYEQYF.

This clone came up once. The V gene is TRBV7-2, the J gene TRBJ2-7, with 11 nucleotides matching TRBD2. The trim removed 2 bases at V and 2 bases at J, leaving 8 bases unmatched. Germline CDR1 reads SGHTA; CDR2 reads FQGNSA. The CDR3 has 17 residues. The CDR3 DNA reads as TGTGCCAGCAGCTTACGTCCTAGCGGGAGGCTTCCCTACGAGCAGTACTTC. It yields the protein CASSLRPSGRLPYEQYF.

The sample holds a few counts of this clone. The rearrangement links TRBV6-5 to TRBJ1-2; no clear D gene. The CDR3 has 14 amino acids. V was shortened by 5 bases and J by 3 bases, with 13 bases between the two germline ends. Per the germline V gene, CDR1 is MNHEY and CDR2 is SVGAGI. This chain's CDR3 is CASSESVPYYGYTF. In nucleotides, the CDR3 is TGTGCCAGCAGTGAATCAGTGCCCTACTATGGCTACACCTTC.

In regard to this clone: Its ends do not fully match the called genes, so a read error is possible. This specimen includes other DNA sequences encoding the same CDR3. V gene TRBV10-3 combines with J gene TRBJ1-6; 7 bases match TRBD1. This CDR3 comprises 15 residues. Germline CDR1 and CDR2: ENHRY and SYGVKD. The CDR3 spells CAISELTGSYSPLHF. CDR3 sequence (DNA): TGTGCCATCAGTGAGTTGACAGGGTCTTATTCCCCCCTCCACTTT.

CDR3 in DNA: TGTGCCAGCAGCCAGAGGATAGCGCGCACAGATACGCAGTATTTT. Amino acid sequence: CASSQRIARTDTQYF. The chain employs TRBV11-3 and TRBJ2-3, with D possibly matching TRBD2 (5 bases). The CDR3 is 15 residues long. Trimming took 5 bases from V and 1 from J, leaving 13 bases between them. Germline V gene lookup returns CDR1 SGHNT and CDR2 YENEEA.

The V gene is TRBV25-1, the J gene TRBJ1-6, with 7 bases lining up with TRBD1. The CDR3 totals 13 residues. Germline CDR1 reads MGHDK; CDR2 reads SYGVNS. Trimming took 9 bases from V and 6 from J; bases not matched to a gene: 5. Here the CDR3 DNA reads TGTGCCAGGAGACAGGGAGGTAATTCACCCCTCCACTTT. It translates to CARRQGGNSPLHF. The variable domain in full, completed from reference TRBV25-1 and TRBJ1-6, reads EADIYQTPRYLVIGTGKKITLECSQTMGHDKMYWYQQDPGMELHLIHYSYGVNSTEKGDLSSESTVSRIRTEHFPLTLESARPSHTSQYLCARRQGGNSPLHFGNGTRLTVT.

This clone has only one observation. The chain links TRBV5-1 to TRBJ2-5; D possibly corresponds to TRBD2 (6 bases). Germline loops: CDR1 SGHRS, CDR2 YFSETQ. V lost 4 bases and J lost 3, with 13 bases in between. The CDR3 totals 14 residues. This CDR3 is CASSPGGGEETQYF. CDR3 in DNA: TGCGCCAGCAGCCCTGGTGGAGGGGAAGAGACCCAGTACTTC.